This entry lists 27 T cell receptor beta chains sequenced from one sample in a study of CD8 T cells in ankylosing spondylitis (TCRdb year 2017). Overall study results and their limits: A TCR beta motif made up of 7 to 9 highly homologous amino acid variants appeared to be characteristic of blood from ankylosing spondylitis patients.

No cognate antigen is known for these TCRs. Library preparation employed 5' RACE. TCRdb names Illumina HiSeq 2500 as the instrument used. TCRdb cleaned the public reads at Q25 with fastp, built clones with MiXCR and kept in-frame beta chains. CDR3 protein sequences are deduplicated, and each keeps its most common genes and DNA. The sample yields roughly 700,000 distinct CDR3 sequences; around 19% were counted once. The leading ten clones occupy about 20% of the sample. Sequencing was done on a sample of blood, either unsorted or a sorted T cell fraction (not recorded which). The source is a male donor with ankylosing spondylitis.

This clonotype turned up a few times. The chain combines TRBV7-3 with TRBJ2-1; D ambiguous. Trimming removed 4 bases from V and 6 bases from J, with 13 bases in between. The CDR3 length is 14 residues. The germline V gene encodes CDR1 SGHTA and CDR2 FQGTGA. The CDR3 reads CASSSSGRSNEQFF. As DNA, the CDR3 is TGTGCCAGCAGCTCGTCGGGCCGCTCCAATGAGCAGTTCTTC.

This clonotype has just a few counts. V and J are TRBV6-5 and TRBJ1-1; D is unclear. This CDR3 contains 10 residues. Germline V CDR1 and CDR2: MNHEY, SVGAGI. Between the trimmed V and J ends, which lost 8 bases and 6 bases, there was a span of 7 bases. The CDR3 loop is CASGRAEAFF. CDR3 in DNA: TGTGCCAGCGGCCGCGCTGAAGCTTTCTTT.

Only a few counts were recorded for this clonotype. Written as DNA, the CDR3 is TGTGCCAGCAGCCTCTCCGGTGGAGATCAGCCCCAGCATTTT. Its protein is CASSLSGGDQPQHF. The rearrangement links TRBV12-3 or TRBV12-4 to TRBJ1-5; D ambiguous. Between the trimmed V and J ends, which lost 6 bases and 5 bases, there was a span of 14 bases. This CDR3 spans 14 amino acids.

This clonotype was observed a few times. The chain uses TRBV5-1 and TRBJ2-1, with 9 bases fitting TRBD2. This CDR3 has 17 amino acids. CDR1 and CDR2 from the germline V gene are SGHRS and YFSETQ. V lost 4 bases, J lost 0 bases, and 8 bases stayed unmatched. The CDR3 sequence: CASSPTVSGSSYNEQFF. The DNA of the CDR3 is TGCGCCAGCAGCCCAACGGTTAGCGGGAGCTCCTACAATGAGCAGTTCTTC.

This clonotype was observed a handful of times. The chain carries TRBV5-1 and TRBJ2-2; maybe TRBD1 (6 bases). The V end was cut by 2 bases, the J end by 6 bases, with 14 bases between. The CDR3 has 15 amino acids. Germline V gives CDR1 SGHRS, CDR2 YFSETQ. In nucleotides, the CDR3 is TGCGCCAGCAGCTTCGGCCTTAAGGGGGCCGGGGAGCTGTTTTTT. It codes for CASSFGLKGAGELFF.

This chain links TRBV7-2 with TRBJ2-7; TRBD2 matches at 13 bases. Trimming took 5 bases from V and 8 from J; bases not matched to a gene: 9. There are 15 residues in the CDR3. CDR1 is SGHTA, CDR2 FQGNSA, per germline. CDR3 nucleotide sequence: TGTGCCAGCAGCCAGGGACTAGCGGGAAGTGGGAAGCAGTACTTC. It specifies CASSQGLAGSGKQYF.

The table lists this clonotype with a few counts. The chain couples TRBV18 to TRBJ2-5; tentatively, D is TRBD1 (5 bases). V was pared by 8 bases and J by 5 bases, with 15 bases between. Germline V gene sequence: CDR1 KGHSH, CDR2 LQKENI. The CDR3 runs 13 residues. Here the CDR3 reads CASSPGLEETQYF. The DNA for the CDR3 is TGTGCCAGCAGCCCAGGGTTGGAGGAGACCCAGTACTTC.

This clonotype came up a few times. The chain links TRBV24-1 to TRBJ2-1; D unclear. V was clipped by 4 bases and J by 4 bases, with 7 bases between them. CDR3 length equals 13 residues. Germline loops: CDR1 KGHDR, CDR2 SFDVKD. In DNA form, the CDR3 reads TGTGCCACCAGTGACAGCGAATACAATGAGCAGTTCTTC. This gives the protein CATSDSEYNEQFF.

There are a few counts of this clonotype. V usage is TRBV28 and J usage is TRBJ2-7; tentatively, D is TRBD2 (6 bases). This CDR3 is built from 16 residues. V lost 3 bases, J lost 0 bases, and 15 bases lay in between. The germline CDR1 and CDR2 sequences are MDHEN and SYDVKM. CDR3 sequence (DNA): TGTGCCAGCAGTTTGTCTGGGGGGTTTGGCTCCTACGAGCAGTACTTC. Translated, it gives CASSLSGGFGSYEQYF.

For the CDR3, the DNA is TGCAGTGCCAGGGGGCGGCCATCCTACGAGCAGTACTTC. The encoded protein is CSARGRPSYEQYF. The rearrangement links TRBV20-1 to TRBJ2-7; 8 bases align to TRBD1. The CDR3 covers 13 residues. The V and J ends lost 6 bases and 1 base, in that order; junction bases with no gene match: 5. The germline V gene has CDR1 DFQATT and CDR2 SNEGSKA (reference sequence).

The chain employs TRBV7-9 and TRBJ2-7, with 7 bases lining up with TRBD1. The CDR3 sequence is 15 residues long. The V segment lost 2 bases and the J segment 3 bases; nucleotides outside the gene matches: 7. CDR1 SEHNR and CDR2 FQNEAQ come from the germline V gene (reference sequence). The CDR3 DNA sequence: TGTGCCAGCAGCTTACAGGGGGAACTGAACTACGAGCAGTACTTC. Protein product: CASSLQGELNYEQYF.

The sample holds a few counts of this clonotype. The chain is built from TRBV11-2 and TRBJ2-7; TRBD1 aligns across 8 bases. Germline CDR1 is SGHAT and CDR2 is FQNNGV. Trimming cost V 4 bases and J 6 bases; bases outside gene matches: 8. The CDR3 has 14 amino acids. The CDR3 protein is CASSSWTGYAEQYF. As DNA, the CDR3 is TGTGCCAGCAGCTCGTGGACAGGGTACGCCGAGCAGTACTTC.

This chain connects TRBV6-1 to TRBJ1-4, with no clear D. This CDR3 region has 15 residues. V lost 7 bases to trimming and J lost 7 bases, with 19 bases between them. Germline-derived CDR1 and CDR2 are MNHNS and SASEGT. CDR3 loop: CASTREGNRSEKLFF. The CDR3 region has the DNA TGTGCCAGCACTCGCGAGGGAAACCGTAGTGAAAAACTGTTTTTT.

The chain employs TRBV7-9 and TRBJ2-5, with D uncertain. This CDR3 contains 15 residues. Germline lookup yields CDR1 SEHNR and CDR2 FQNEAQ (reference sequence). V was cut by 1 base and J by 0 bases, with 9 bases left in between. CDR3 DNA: TGTGCCAGCAGCTTAGATGTAGTGAACCAAGAGACCCAGTACTTC. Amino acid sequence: CASSLDVVNQETQYF.

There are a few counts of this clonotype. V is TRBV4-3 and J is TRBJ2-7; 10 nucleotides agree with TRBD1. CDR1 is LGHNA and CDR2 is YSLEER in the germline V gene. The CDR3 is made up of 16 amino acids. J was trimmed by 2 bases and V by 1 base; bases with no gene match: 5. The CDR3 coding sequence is TGCGCCAGCAGCCAAGTCGCAGGACAGGGGGCCTACGAGCAGTACTTC. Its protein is CASSQVAGQGAYEQYF.

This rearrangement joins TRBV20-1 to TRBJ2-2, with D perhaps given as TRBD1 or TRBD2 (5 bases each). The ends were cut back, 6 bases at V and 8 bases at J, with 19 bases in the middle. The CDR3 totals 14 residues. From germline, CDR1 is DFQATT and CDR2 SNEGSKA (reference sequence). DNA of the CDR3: TGCAGTGCCAGCACGGGGCTTGGCGGGGGGGAGCTGTTTTTT. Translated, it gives CSASTGLGGGELFF.

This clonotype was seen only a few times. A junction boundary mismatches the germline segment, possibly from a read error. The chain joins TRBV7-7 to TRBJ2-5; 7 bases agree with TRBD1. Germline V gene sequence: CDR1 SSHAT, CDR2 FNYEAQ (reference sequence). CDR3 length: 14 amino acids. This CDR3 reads CASSVTGEGGTQYF. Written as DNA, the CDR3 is TGTGCTAGCAGCGTCACAGGGGAAGGGGGGACCCAGTACTTC.

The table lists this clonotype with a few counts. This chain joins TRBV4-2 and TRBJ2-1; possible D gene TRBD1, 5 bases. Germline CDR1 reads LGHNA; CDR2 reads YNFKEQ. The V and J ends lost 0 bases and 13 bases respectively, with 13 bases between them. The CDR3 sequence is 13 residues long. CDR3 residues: CASSQDPGDSQFF. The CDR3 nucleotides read TGTGCCAGCAGCCAAGATCCCGGAGACAGCCAGTTCTTC.

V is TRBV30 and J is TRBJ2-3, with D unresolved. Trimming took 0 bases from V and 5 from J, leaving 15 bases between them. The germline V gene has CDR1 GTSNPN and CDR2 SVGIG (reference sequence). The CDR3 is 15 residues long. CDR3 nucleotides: TGTGCCTGGAGTGTACTTGGGCCGGGCGAAGATACGCAGTATTTT. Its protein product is CAWSVLGPGEDTQYF. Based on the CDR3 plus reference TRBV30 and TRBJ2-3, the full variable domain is SQTIHQWPATLVQPVGSPLSLECTVEGTSNPNLYWYRQAAGRGLQLLFYSVGIGQISSEVPQNLSASRPQDRQFILSSKKLLLSDSGFYLCAWSVLGPGEDTQYFGPGTRLTVL.

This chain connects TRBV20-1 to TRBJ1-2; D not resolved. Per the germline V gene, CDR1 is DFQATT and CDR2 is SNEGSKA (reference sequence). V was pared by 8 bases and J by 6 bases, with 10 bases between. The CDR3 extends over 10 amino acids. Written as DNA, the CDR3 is TGCAGTCCCTACAAGGATGGCTACACCTTC. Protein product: CSPYKDGYTF.

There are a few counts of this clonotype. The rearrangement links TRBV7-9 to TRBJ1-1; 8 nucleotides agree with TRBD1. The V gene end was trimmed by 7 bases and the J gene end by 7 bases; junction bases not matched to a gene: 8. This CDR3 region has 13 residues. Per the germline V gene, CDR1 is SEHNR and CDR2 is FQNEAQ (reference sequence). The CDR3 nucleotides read TGTGCCAGCAAAAATCAGGGGGCCGGTGAAGCTTTCTTT. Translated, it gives CASKNQGAGEAFF.

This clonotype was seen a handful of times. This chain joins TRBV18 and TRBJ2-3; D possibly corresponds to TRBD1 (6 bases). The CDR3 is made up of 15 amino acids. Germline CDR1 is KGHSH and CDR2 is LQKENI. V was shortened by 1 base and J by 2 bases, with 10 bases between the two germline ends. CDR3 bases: TGTGCCAGCTCACCACAGGGGGACCCCACAGATACGCAGTATTTT. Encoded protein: CASSPQGDPTDTQYF.

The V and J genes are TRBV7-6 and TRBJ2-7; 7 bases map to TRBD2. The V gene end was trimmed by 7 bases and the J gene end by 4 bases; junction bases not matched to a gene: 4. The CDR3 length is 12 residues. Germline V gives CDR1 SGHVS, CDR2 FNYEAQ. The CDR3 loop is CASTSGGYEQYF. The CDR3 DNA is TGTGCCAGCACATCCGGGGGGTACGAGCAGTACTTC. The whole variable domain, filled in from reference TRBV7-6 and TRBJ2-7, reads GAGVSQSPRYKVTKRGQDVALRCDPISGHVSLYWYRQALGQGPEFLTYFNYEAQQDKSGLPNDRFSAERPEGSISTLTIQRTEQRDSAMYRCASTSGGYEQYFGPGTRLTVT.

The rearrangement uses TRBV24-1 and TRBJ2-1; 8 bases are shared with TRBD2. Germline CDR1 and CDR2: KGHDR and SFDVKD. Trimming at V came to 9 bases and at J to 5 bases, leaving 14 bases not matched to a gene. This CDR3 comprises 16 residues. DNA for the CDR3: TGTGCCACCTCTCGAGGACGGGGGGGACCAAACAATGAGCAGTTCTTC. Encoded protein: CATSRGRGGPNNEQFF.

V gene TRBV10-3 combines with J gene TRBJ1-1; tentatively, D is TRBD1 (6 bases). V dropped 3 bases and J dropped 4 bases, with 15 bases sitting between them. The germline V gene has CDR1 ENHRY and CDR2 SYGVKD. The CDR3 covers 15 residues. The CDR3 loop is CAISEPGQGITEAFF. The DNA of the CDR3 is TGTGCCATCAGTGAACCGGGACAAGGAATCACTGAAGCTTTCTTT.

DNA for the CDR3: TGCAGTGCTAGGGGCCTGGGGTACGAGCAGTACTTC. Translated: CSARGLGYEQYF. The rearrangement joins TRBV20-1 to TRBJ2-7; D unresolved. V was clipped by 3 bases and J by 4 bases, with 10 bases between them. CDR1 and CDR2 (germline): DFQATT, SNEGSKA (reference sequence). There are 12 residues in the CDR3.

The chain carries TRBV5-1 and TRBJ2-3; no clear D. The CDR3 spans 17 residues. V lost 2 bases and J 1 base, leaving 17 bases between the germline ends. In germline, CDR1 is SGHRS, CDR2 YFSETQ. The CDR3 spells CASSFGPVGGGTDTQYF. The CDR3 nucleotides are TGCGCCAGCAGCTTCGGTCCCGTCGGCGGAGGCACAGATACGCAGTATTTT.